The following is a T cell receptor beta chain sequence with its context. In germline, CDR1 is SQVTM, CDR2 ANQGSEA. Trimming cost V 3 bases and J 8 bases, with 19 bases left between them. This CDR3 spans 14 amino acids. This sample was included in a study of blood T cells in healthy people across ages. Alongside a J-beta primer mix, a sample-barcoded 5' primer served in a second PCR lasting about 6 to 11 cycles. Each sample yielded at least 3 million CDR3-containing paired-end reads. From the 5' RACE reads, TCRdb called clonotypes with MiXCR, one entry per CDR3 protein. The sample holds about 1.1 million distinct CDR3 sequences; approximately 38% are singletons and the top ten take around 13%.

This sequence joins TRBV29-1 and TRBJ1-1, with no clear D. The sequenced sample consisted of blood. The sequence was obtained from a man between 18 and 29 years old in good health. CDR3 DNA sequence: TGCAGCGTTGAGGTTGCAGGCCTAGAGGGCGAAGCTTTCTTT. This encodes CSVEVAGLEGEAFF. Together with reference TRBV29-1 and TRBJ1-1, the CDR3 gives the full variable domain: SAVISQKPSRDICQRGTSLTIQCQVDSQVTMMFWYRQQPGQSLTLIATANQGSEATYESGFVIDKFPISRPNLTFSTLTVSNMSPEDSSIYLCSVEVAGLEGEAFFGQGTRLTVV.